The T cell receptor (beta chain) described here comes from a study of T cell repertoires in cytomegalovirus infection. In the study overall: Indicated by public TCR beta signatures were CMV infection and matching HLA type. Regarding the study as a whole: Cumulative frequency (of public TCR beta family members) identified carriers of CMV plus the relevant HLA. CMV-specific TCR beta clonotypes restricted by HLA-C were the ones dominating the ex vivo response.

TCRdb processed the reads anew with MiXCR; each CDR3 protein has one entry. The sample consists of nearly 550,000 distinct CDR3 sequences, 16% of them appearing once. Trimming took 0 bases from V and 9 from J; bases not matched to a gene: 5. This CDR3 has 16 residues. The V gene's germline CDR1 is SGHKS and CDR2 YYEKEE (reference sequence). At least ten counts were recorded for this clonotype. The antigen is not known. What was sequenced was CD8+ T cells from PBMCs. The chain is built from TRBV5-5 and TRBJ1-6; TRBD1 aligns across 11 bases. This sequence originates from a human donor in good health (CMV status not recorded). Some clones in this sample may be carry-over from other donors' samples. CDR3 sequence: CASSLVRTGGSSPLHF. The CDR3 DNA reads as TGTGCCAGCAGCTTGGTTCGGACAGGGGGCAGTTCACCCCTCCACTTT.